These 15 T cell receptor beta chains originate from one sample sequenced in a study of cytomegalovirus exposure and HLA in healthy donors. The table came from immunoSEQ multiplex PCR; TCRdb's copy has only in-frame clones and leaves some out. The table has 150,000 to 200,000 clones, less than 85% seen once. Material for sequencing was PBMCs. These receptors were collected from a man aged 18-30 years in good health and CMV-seropositive.

V and J are TRBV6-1 and TRBJ2-1; 8 bases are shared with TRBD2. The CDR3 covers 15 residues. V lost 2 bases and J lost 2; bases outside the gene matches: 2. Germline CDR1 MNHNS, CDR2 SASEGT. The CDR3 nucleotides are TGTGCCAGCAGTGAAATCGGGGGGGCCTACAATGAGCAGTTCTTC. It yields the protein CASSEIGGAYNEQFF.

The chain employs TRBV7-9 and TRBJ2-5; 11 nucleotides agree with TRBD2. The CDR3 extends over 14 amino acids. The germline CDR1 and CDR2 sequences are SEHNR and FQNEAQ (reference sequence). V lost 4 bases to trimming and J lost 3 bases; unmatched junction nucleotides: 1. The CDR3 reads CASSSTSGEETQYF. The CDR3 DNA reads as TGTGCCAGCAGCTCGACTAGCGGGGAAGAGACCCAGTACTTC.

This sequence joins TRBV11-2 and TRBJ2-1; D unresolved. This CDR3 comprises 11 residues. Between the trimmed V and J ends, which lost 5 bases and 9 bases, there was a span of 8 bases. Germline V CDR1 and CDR2: SGHAT, FQNNGV. The DNA for the CDR3 is TGTGCCAGCAGCGTTGGCGGTGAGCAGTTCTTC. Translation gives CASSVGGEQFF. Based on the CDR3 plus reference TRBV11-2 and TRBJ2-1, the full variable domain is EAGVAQSPRYKIIEKRQSVAFWCNPISGHATLYWYQQILGQGPKLLIQFQNNGVVDDSQLPKDRFSAERLKGVDSTLKIQPAKLEDSAVYLCASSVGGEQFFGPGTRLTVL.

This sequence joins TRBV4-1 and TRBJ1-6, with 7 bases matching TRBD1. V was clipped by 0 bases and J by 2 bases; unmatched bases: 4. This CDR3 has 17 residues. Germline CDR1 and CDR2: MGHRA and YSYEKL. Here the CDR3 reads CASSQEMGQTYNSPLHF. CDR3 DNA: TGCGCCAGCAGCCAAGAGATGGGACAGACCTATAATTCACCCCTCCACTTT.

The V and J genes are TRBV7-6 and TRBJ1-6; D call uncertain. The germline V and J ends were trimmed by 2 bases and 4 bases, with 12 bases remaining between them. Germline-derived CDR1 and CDR2 are SGHVS and FNYEAQ. The CDR3 has 16 amino acids. The CDR3 bases are TGTGCCAGCAGCTTATCGGAACAGAGTTATAATTCACCCCTCCACTTT. As protein: CASSLSEQSYNSPLHF.

The gene calls are TRBV9 and TRBJ2-3; 8 bases match TRBD1. V lost 0 bases, J lost 4 bases, and 1 base stayed unmatched. The CDR3 consists of 14 residues. Germline V gives CDR1 SGDLS, CDR2 YYNGEE. CDR3: CASSVAQGADTQYF. The CDR3 nucleotides are TGTGCCAGCAGCGTAGCACAGGGGGCAGATACGCAGTATTTT.

In DNA form, the CDR3 reads TGCGCCAGCAGCCAGGGCGGGAGTGGGTCCTACGAGCAGTACTTC. Encoded protein: CASSQGGSGSYEQYF. The gene calls are TRBV4-1 and TRBJ2-7; TRBD2 aligns across 7 bases. CDR1 and CDR2 from the germline V gene are MGHRA and YSYEKL. This CDR3 has 15 amino acids. The V segment lost 3 bases and the J segment 1 base; nucleotides outside the gene matches: 6.

This clone came up once. This chain joins TRBV27 and TRBJ2-7, with D perhaps matching TRBD2 (7 bases). Germline V gene data show CDR1 as MNHEY and CDR2 as SMNVEV (reference sequence). CDR3 size: 17 residues. Trimming shortened V by 2 bases and J by 4 bases, and 21 bases separated the two germline ends. DNA for the CDR3: TGTGCCAGCAGTTTACGTCTTGGAGGGGGGGGGCTTTACGAGCAGTACTTC. Residues: CASSLRLGGGGLYEQYF.

The chain joins TRBV7-9 to TRBJ1-2; 7 bases agree with TRBD1. Germline CDR1 reads SEHNR; CDR2 reads FQNEAQ (reference sequence). CDR3 size: 15 residues. V shed 5 bases and J 0 bases; nucleotides not matched to a gene: 6. Here the CDR3 reads CASSLTGKSNYGYTF. DNA for the CDR3: TGTGCCAGCAGCCTGACAGGGAAATCTAACTATGGCTACACCTTC.

The chain employs TRBV19 and TRBJ2-3; D remains ambiguous. Germline values: CDR1 LNHDA, CDR2 SQIVND (reference sequence). The CDR3 runs 13 residues. Trimming left V 1 base short and J 5 bases short, with 7 bases between. The CDR3 sequence: CASSIGKQDTQYF. The CDR3 region has the DNA TGTGCCAGTAGTATAGGAAAACAAGATACGCAGTATTTT.

The CDR3 bases are TGTGCCAGCAGCGGGGACAGGGACATGAACACTGAAGCTTTCTTT. Its protein is CASSGDRDMNTEAFF. The chain combines TRBV5-4 with TRBJ1-1; TRBD1 matches 9 bases. The germline V gene encodes CDR1 SGHNT and CDR2 YYREEE (reference sequence). V lost 4 bases and J lost 0; bases outside the gene matches: 4. CDR3 length: 15 residues.

V usage is TRBV27 and J usage is TRBJ2-1, with 16 bases that match TRBD2. This CDR3 spans 19 amino acids. Germline loops: CDR1 MNHEY, CDR2 SMNVEV (reference sequence). V was clipped by 4 bases and J by 3 bases; unmatched bases: 9. This CDR3 reads CASSWGLAGGLGFYNEQFF. The CDR3 coding sequence is TGTGCCAGCAGTTGGGGACTAGCGGGAGGGCTGGGTTTCTACAATGAGCAGTTCTTC.

This clone has only one observation. Other nucleotide sequences in the sample specify the same CDR3. The CDR3 DNA reads as TGTGCCAGCAGCGTCAGGGGGGACTATGGCTACACCTTC. It yields the protein CASSVRGDYGYTF. The chain uses TRBV9 and TRBJ1-2; 7 nucleotides line up with TRBD1. The germline gives CDR1 SGDLS, CDR2 YYNGEE. The CDR3 contains 13 residues. After removal of 2 bases from V and 3 bases from J, the junction contained 1 base not matched to a gene. Supplemented by reference TRBV9 and TRBJ1-2, the full variable domain reads DSGVTQTPKHLITATGQRVTLRCSPRSGDLSVYWYQQSLDQGLQFLIQYYNGEERAKGNILERFSAQQFPDLHSELNLSSLELGDSALYFCASSVRGDYGYTFGSGTRLTVV.

V gene TRBV11-2 combines with J gene TRBJ2-5; a possible D gene is TRBD2 (6 bases). Trimming left V 5 bases short and J 1 base short, with 20 bases between. The germline V gene encodes CDR1 SGHAT and CDR2 FQNNGV. This CDR3 comprises 17 residues. The CDR3 sequence: CASSPGGAPGGQETQYF. The CDR3 DNA reads TGTGCCAGCAGCCCCGGAGGGGCCCCGGGTGGCCAAGAGACCCAGTACTTC.

The chain has TRBV5-1 and TRBJ2-4; 11 positions agree with TRBD1. V trimming: 4 bases; J trimming: 1 base; junction bases outside the gene matches: 10. The CDR3 covers 18 residues. The germline gives CDR1 SGHRS, CDR2 YFSETQ. The CDR3 DNA reads TGCGCCAGCAGCCAAGGACAGGGGGCTTTGAGGGCCAAAAACATTCAGTACTTC. This codes for CASSQGQGALRAKNIQYF.